This note documents a single T cell receptor beta chain sequence. The sample comes from a study of blood T cells in healthy people across ages. Germline loops: CDR1 SGHTA, CDR2 FQGNSA. This CDR3 comprises 14 residues. Trimming pared 5 bases from V and 4 bases from J, leaving 14 bases between. Through a sample-barcoded 5' primer and a J-beta primer mix, a second PCR was run for about 6 to 11 cycles. Unique molecular identifiers of 12 random nucleotides labeled each cDNA. TCRdb analysed the 5' RACE reads with MiXCR anew, one entry per CDR3 protein. Among roughly 680,000 distinct CDR3 sequences listed, about 50% were seen once.

Sequencing was performed on blood. This clonotype was obtained from a woman over 75 in good health. The chain couples TRBV7-2 to TRBJ1-1; perhaps TRBD1 as D (5 bases). This chain's CDR3 is CASSITGGATEAFF. CDR3 DNA sequence: TGTGCCAGCAGCATAACAGGAGGGGCCACTGAAGCTTTCTTT.